This is a list of T cell receptor beta chains from one sample in a study of monozygotic twins with inflammatory bowel disease. TCRdb reprocessed the 5' RACE reads and stores each CDR3 protein as one record, lacking DNA. In all, the sample yields about 380,000 distinct CDR3 sequences. Specimen: blood. These receptors all come from a human donor with ulcerative colitis or Crohn's disease, or a healthy co-twin of an affected twin (not recorded which). Both conserved end residues are part of each CDR3.

TRBJ2-3,14,TRBV4-1,CASSQIEGRDTQYF
TRBJ2-5,11,TRBV12-3/TRBV12-4,CASSLIETQYF
TRBJ1-2,15,TRBV7-8,CASSPRDRGGDGYTF
TRBJ2-2,14,TRBV4-1,CASSRGRNTGELFF
TRBJ1-1,13,TRBV18,CASSPDILIEAFF
TRBJ2-1,15,TRBV19,CASSITGTGGNEQFF
TRBJ2-3,16,TRBV11-2,CASSLTMGRVTDTQYF
TRBJ2-7,13,TRBV20-1,CSARSGHIYEQYF
TRBJ1-1,13,TRBV29-1,CSAAGGTNTEAFF
TRBJ2-1,14,TRBV7-2,CASSPGSYVVEQFF
TRBJ2-2,15,TRBV7-7,CASSLASGLRGELFF
TRBJ2-6,17,TRBV7-3,CASSLSPANSGANVLTF
TRBJ2-5,16,TRBV6-1,CASRGTQRGGQETQYF
TRBJ2-5,16,TRBV7-9,CASSLGWDRRRETQYF
TRBJ1-2,12,TRBV18,CASSPDIDGYTF
TRBJ2-7,13,TRBV29-1,CSVDTGGLDEQYF
TRBJ2-7,13,TRBV15,CATSRSSSVEQYF
TRBJ1-2,17,TRBV6-2/TRBV6-3,CASSSLPTTGPLFGYTF
TRBJ2-1,14,TRBV7-3,CASSLRAVSNEQFF
TRBJ2-7,16,TRBV20-1,CSARDLAGGSFYEQYF
TRBJ2-1,15,TRBV7-6,CASSFAGLAYNEQFF
TRBJ1-1,12,TRBV7-9,CASSATLAEAFF
TRBJ2-7,13,TRBV5-1,CASSLVDGGEQYF
TRBJ2-7,15,TRBV6-5,CASSYKGTGGNEQYF
TRBJ1-1,14,TRBV29-1,CSAWGSSLNTEAFF
TRBJ2-2,17,TRBV7-8,CASSQSDGAGRTGELFF
TRBJ2-5,14,TRBV5-1,CASSLEVGKETQYF
TRBJ2-5,15,TRBV3-1,CASSLSTAGAETQYF
TRBJ2-1,15,TRBV7-2,CASSFSGLWINEQFF
TRBJ2-2,15,TRBV14,CASSQEQGVAGELFF
TRBJ2-1,18,TRBV18,CASSPVGAGGSSYNEQFF
TRBJ2-1,13,TRBV7-3,CASSSQNYNEQFF
TRBJ2-7,15,TRBV6-2/TRBV6-3,CASSYGRGGTYEQYF
TRBJ1-2,17,TRBV5-1,CASSPISFLLAGYGYTF
TRBJ2-3,17,TRBV7-6,CASSLAPIGASTDTQYF
TRBJ2-3,16,TRBV18,CASSPTRSSGTDTQYF
TRBJ1-1,13,TRBV19,CASSALGGTEAFF
TRBJ1-1,18,TRBV2,CASRGLGQARFWGTEAFF
TRBJ2-5,14,TRBV27,CASSTIGSQETQYF
TRBJ1-2,13,TRBV6-1,CASKATGVYGYTF
TRBJ1-2,12,TRBV12-3/TRBV12-4,CASIPQGVGYTF
TRBJ2-7,15,TRBV7-9,CASSVSTGQGNEQYF
TRBJ2-1,14,TRBV6-5,CASSHRGGPGEQFF
TRBJ2-4,16,TRBV5-6,CASSLGTGEAENIQYF
TRBJ2-3,15,TRBV7-3,CASSWTGVRTDTQYF
TRBJ2-3,15,TRBV7-2,CASSPDRGFTDTQYF
TRBJ2-2,14,TRBV5-1,CASRSFSDTGELFF
TRBJ1-5,15,TRBV7-2,CASSLGAGGYQPQHF
TRBJ2-7,16,TRBV7-9,CASSLEVGAVIYEQYF
TRBJ2-5,14,TRBV5-1,CASSPGQAPETQYF
TRBJ2-3,16,TRBV3-1,CASSSLRDGLRYTQYF
TRBJ1-5,14,TRBV6-1,CASQGAFSNQPQHF
TRBJ2-3,16,TRBV11-2,CASSYAGTRAADTQYF
TRBJ1-3,17,TRBV24-1,CATTHPGQGFGGNTIYF
TRBJ1-6,16,TRBV20-1,CSARDPGQGAGSPLHF
TRBJ2-7,16,TRBV28,CASSSSGTGGLDEQYF
TRBJ2-7,17,TRBV5-6,CASSYTIRDREGYEQYF
TRBJ2-3,16,TRBV15,CATSRVIQAGADTQYF
TRBJ1-6,13,TRBV27,CASSYLGSSPLHF